The next 15 T cell receptor beta chains were all read from a single sample in a study of resident and recirculating memory T cells in vitiligo. Measured with immunoSEQ multiplex PCR; TCRdb has only the in-frame clones, and not every one. This sample has around 70,000 clones, with approximately 90% found just once. Sequenced input: blood. The origin of the receptors is a male donor with vitiligo.

The rearrangement uses TRBV27 and TRBJ2-7; 8 nucleotides line up with TRBD1. The V segment lost 8 bases and the J segment 7 bases; nucleotides outside the gene matches: 10. There are 13 residues in the CDR3. The V gene's germline CDR1 is MNHEY and CDR2 SMNVEV (reference sequence). The CDR3 DNA is TGTGCCAGCGGAAAACAGGGGGTAGGGGAGCAGTACTTC. Its translation: CASGKQGVGEQYF.

The CDR3 DNA follows: TGTGCCAGCAGGGGGCTTGGCAATCAGCCCCAGCATTTT. As protein: CASRGLGNQPQHF. The chain has TRBV6-1 and TRBJ1-5; possible D gene TRBD1, 5 bases. This CDR3 region has 13 residues. Trimming pared 6 bases from V and 2 bases from J, leaving 8 bases between. In germline, CDR1 is MNHNS, CDR2 SASEGT.

J is TRBJ1-6 and V is TRBV19; TRBD1 agrees at 7 bases. Trimming took 1 base from V and 8 from J; bases not matched to a gene: 8. CDR1 and CDR2 from the germline V gene are LNHDA and SQIVND (reference sequence). The CDR3 loop spans 16 amino acids. The CDR3 nucleotides read TGTGCCAGTAGTATAGTCCAATTAACAGGGGATTCACCCCTCCACTTT. Translated: CASSIVQLTGDSPLHF.

This rearrangement joins TRBV4-3 to TRBJ2-7; 7 bases match TRBD2. Trimming cost V 5 bases and J 2 bases; bases outside gene matches: 9. The CDR3 runs 15 residues. Germline V gene lookup returns CDR1 LGHNA and CDR2 YSLEER. CDR3 amino acids: CASSLWGGSTYEQYF. The CDR3 region has the DNA TGCGCCAGCAGCTTATGGGGGGGGTCTACCTACGAGCAGTACTTC.

This clone came up once. The V gene is TRBV4-2, the J gene TRBJ1-6; 7 bases map to TRBD1. The CDR3 has 20 amino acids. CDR1 is LGHNA and CDR2 is YNFKEQ in the germline V gene. Germline trimming cut 4 bases from V and 0 bases from J; bases unmatched to any gene: 15. Here the CDR3 reads CASSRQGDRYTSSYNSPLHF. The CDR3 nucleotides are TGTGCCAGCAGCCGTCAGGGGGACAGATATACCAGCTCCTATAATTCACCCCTCCACTTT.

V is TRBV7-2 and J is TRBJ1-4, with TRBD1 matching 8 bases. The J segment lost 4 bases and the V segment lost 3 bases, leaving 7 bases of the junction unmatched. This CDR3 is built from 16 residues. Germline assignment: CDR1 SGHTA and CDR2 FQGNSA. The CDR3 loop reads CASSLYTGGRNEKLFF. As DNA, the CDR3 is TGTGCCAGCAGCTTGTATACAGGGGGACGTAATGAAAAACTGTTTTTT. Based on the CDR3 plus reference TRBV7-2 and TRBJ1-4, the full variable domain is GAGVSQSPSNKVTEKGKDVELRCDPISGHTALYWYRQSLGQGLEFLIYFQGNSAPDKSGLPSDRFSAERTGGSVSTLTIQRTQQEDSAVYLCASSLYTGGRNEKLFFGSGTQLSVL.

V and J are TRBV2 and TRBJ2-2, with D possibly matching TRBD2 (5 bases). The V and J ends lost 0 bases and 6 bases respectively, with 17 bases between them. Germline loops: CDR1 SNHLY, CDR2 FYNNEI. The CDR3 extends over 17 amino acids. The CDR3 DNA follows: TGTGCCAGCAGTGAAGCCCTCGGGGAGAGTTACGCCGGGGAGCTGTTTTTT. This codes for CASSEALGESYAGELFF.

This chain connects TRBV5-6 to TRBJ1-6; D is perhaps TRBD1 (6 bases). The V gene lost 4 bases and the J gene lost 10 bases, with 15 bases spanning the gap. This CDR3 spans 14 amino acids. Germline CDR1 is SGHDT and CDR2 is YYEEEE. The CDR3 DNA follows: TGTGCCAGCAGCCCGGCGGGGGGGCTCTCACCCCTCCACTTT. Translation: CASSPAGGLSPLHF.

This chain uses TRBV14 with TRBJ2-1, with 9 positions matching TRBD2. The CDR3 has 15 residues. V was pared by 4 bases and J by 9 bases, with 10 bases of the junction left unmatched. The V gene's germline CDR1 is SGHDN and CDR2 FVKESK. The CDR3 DNA is TGTGCCAGCAGCCTGGGACTAGCCGACTTTGGTGAGCAGTTCTTC. Residues: CASSLGLADFGEQFF.

The chain recombines TRBV9 with TRBJ2-1; D is possibly TRBD1 (6 bases). Germline CDR1 SGDLS, CDR2 YYNGEE. The CDR3 covers 21 residues. Deletions cut 0 bases from V and 0 bases from J, with 25 bases between. The CDR3 region has the DNA TGTGCCAGCAGCGTAGAGGGGCCAGGGGCCCCAGTGGGGAGCTCCTACAATGAGCAGTTCTTC. Its protein product is CASSVEGPGAPVGSSYNEQFF.

The chain carries TRBV7-3 and TRBJ2-5, with a possible D match to TRBD2 (6 bases). The germline CDR1 and CDR2 sequences are SGHTA and FQGTGA. Trimming took off 0 bases at V and 4 bases at J, with 9 bases between the two ends. CDR3 size: 14 residues. As DNA, the CDR3 is TGTGCCAGCAGCTTAACGGGCGGGATAGAGACCCAGTACTTC. Amino acids: CASSLTGGIETQYF. The whole variable domain, filled in from reference TRBV7-3 and TRBJ2-5, reads GAGVSQTPSNKVTEKGKYVELRCDPISGHTALYWYRQSLGQGPEFLIYFQGTGAADDSGLPNDRFFAVRPEGSVSTLKIQRTERGDSAVYLCASSLTGGIETQYFGPGTRLLVL.

V and J are TRBV28 and TRBJ2-3; perhaps TRBD1 as D (6 bases). The CDR3 runs to 14 residues. Germline CDR1 reads MDHEN; CDR2 reads SYDVKM. V dropped 4 bases and J dropped 6 bases, with 14 bases sitting between them. The CDR3 protein is CASSWIRGEDTQYF. DNA for the CDR3: TGTGCCAGCAGTTGGATCAGGGGCGAGGATACGCAGTATTTT.

The gene calls are TRBV9 and TRBJ2-1; 8 nucleotides agree with TRBD2. The ends lost 4 bases at V and 5 bases at J; junction bases unmatched: 8. The CDR3 is 15 amino acids. Germline V gene lookup returns CDR1 SGDLS and CDR2 YYNGEE. In nucleotides, the CDR3 is TGTGCCAGCAGCCCCCCGGGACTAGGGAACAATGAGCAGTTCTTC. Translating gives CASSPPGLGNNEQFF.

The V call is TRBV12-5, the J call TRBJ2-5; TRBD1 matches at 10 bases. V gave up 6 bases and J gave up 5 bases; unmatched junction bases: 9. Germline V lookup: CDR1 LGHNT, CDR2 FRNRAP. The CDR3 is 15 amino acids. The CDR3 region has the DNA TGTGCTAGTGGCTCTGGACAGGGGGTATGGGAGACCCAGTACTTC. It specifies CASGSGQGVWETQYF.

The chain is built from TRBV5-1 and TRBJ2-1; 7 positions match TRBD1. Germline-derived CDR1 and CDR2 are SGHRS and YFSETQ. J gave up 4 bases and V 4 bases, and 8 bases lay outside the gene matches. CDR3 length: 15 amino acids. The CDR3 is CASSPTGTVYNEQFF. CDR3 DNA sequence: TGCGCCAGCAGCCCCACCGGGACAGTATACAATGAGCAGTTCTTC. The full variable domain, its missing parts supplied by reference TRBV5-1 and TRBJ2-1, is KAGVTQTPRYLIKTRGQQVTLSCSPISGHRSVSWYQQTPGQGLQFLFEYFSETQRNKGNFPGRFSGRQFSNSRSEMNVSTLELGDSALYLCASSPTGTVYNEQFFGPGTRLTVL.